The rows below give T cell receptor beta chains drawn from one sample of a study of beta chain features in type 1 diabetes. Assay: immunoSEQ multiplex PCR; the TCRdb copy retains only in-frame clones and omits some. The data hold more than 550,000 clones, with more than 12% observed a single time. The sample consisted of naive CD4+ T cells from blood. These receptors were taken from a man younger than 35 with type 1 diabetes. Both conserved end residues are part of each CDR3. D genes are given only for firm matches. The size field is filled for only some rows; it gives once, few, many or a size class.

d_call: -; v_call: TRBV2; clone_size: few; j_call: TRBJ1-4; cdr3_aa: CASSPQQGGKLFF; cdr3_nt: TGTGCCAGCAGTCCCCAACAGGGCGGAAAACTGTTTTTT
d_call: TRBD1; v_call: TRBV14; clone_size: few; j_call: TRBJ2-3; cdr3_aa: CASSPRQGTQYF; cdr3_nt: TGTGCCAGCAGCCCACGACAGGGAACGCAGTATTTT
d_call: -; v_call: TRBV18; clone_size: few; j_call: TRBJ2-1; cdr3_aa: CASSPPVGGNEQFF; cdr3_nt: TGTGCCAGCTCACCCCCGGTAGGGGGGAATGAGCAGTTCTTC
d_call: TRBD1; v_call: TRBV9; clone_size: few; j_call: TRBJ1-6; cdr3_aa: CASSVEGQGTTPLHF; cdr3_nt: TGTGCCAGCAGCGTAGAGGGACAGGGGACGACACCCCTCCACTTT
d_call: -; v_call: TRBV6-5; clone_size: once; j_call: TRBJ2-5; cdr3_aa: CASTPGGGDEETQYF; cdr3_nt: TGTGCCAGCACGCCAGGGGGAGGGGATGAAGAGACCCAGTACTTC
d_call: -; v_call: TRBV27; clone_size: -; j_call: TRBJ2-1; cdr3_aa: CASSPGTDSSYNEQFF; cdr3_nt: TGTGCCAGCAGTCCCGGGACGGATAGCTCCTACAATGAGCAGTTCTTC
d_call: TRBD2; v_call: TRBV25-1; clone_size: -; j_call: TRBJ2-5; cdr3_aa: CASSEAGTSDRETQYF; cdr3_nt: TGTGCCAGCAGTGAAGCAGGGACTAGCGACCGAGAGACCCAGTACTTC
d_call: -; v_call: TRBV30; clone_size: -; j_call: TRBJ1-3; cdr3_aa: CAWSLAGNTIYF; cdr3_nt: TGTGCCTGGAGTTTAGCTGGAAACACCATATATTTT
d_call: -; v_call: TRBV18; clone_size: -; j_call: TRBJ2-6; cdr3_aa: CASSPGRQGLSVSGANVLTF; cdr3_nt: TGTGCCAGCTCACCCGGTCGACAGGGACTAAGTGTATCAGGGGCCAACGTCCTGACTTTC
d_call: -; v_call: TRBV29-1; clone_size: -; j_call: TRBJ1-1; cdr3_aa: CSVEEQGRTEAFF; cdr3_nt: TGCAGCGTTGAGGAACAGGGACGGACTGAAGCTTTCTTT
d_call: -; v_call: TRBV9; clone_size: -; j_call: TRBJ1-2; cdr3_aa: CASSVDDGLRFKSYTF; cdr3_nt: TGTGCCAGCAGCGTAGACGACGGATTGAGGTTCAAGAGCTACACCTTC
d_call: -; v_call: TRBV2; clone_size: -; j_call: TRBJ1-1; cdr3_aa: CASSNRENTEAFF; cdr3_nt: TGTGCCAGCAGCAACAGAGAGAACACTGAAGCTTTCTTT
d_call: TRBD1; v_call: TRBV29-1; clone_size: few; j_call: TRBJ2-2; cdr3_aa: CSAGQGNTGELFF; cdr3_nt: TGCAGCGCTGGACAGGGGAACACCGGGGAGCTGTTTTTT
d_call: TRBD2; v_call: TRBV18; clone_size: -; j_call: TRBJ2-7; cdr3_aa: CASSPTSGTSYEQYF; cdr3_nt: TGTGCCAGCTCACCAACTAGCGGGACCTCCTACGAGCAGTACTTC
d_call: TRBD1; v_call: TRBV30; clone_size: -; j_call: TRBJ2-7; cdr3_aa: CAWNSPGQVIYEQYF; cdr3_nt: TGTGCCTGGAATTCACCGGGACAGGTCATCTACGAGCAGTACTTC
d_call: TRBD2; v_call: TRBV7-3; clone_size: -; j_call: TRBJ2-7; cdr3_aa: CASSLAGLVGEQYF; cdr3_nt: TGTGCCAGCAGCTTAGCGGGACTAGTTGGCGAGCAGTACTTC
d_call: -; v_call: TRBV30; clone_size: -; j_call: TRBJ1-2; cdr3_aa: CAWSGALRDGYTF; cdr3_nt: TGTGCCTGGAGTGGGGCTCTCAGGGATGGCTACACCTTC
d_call: -; v_call: TRBV4-2; clone_size: -; j_call: TRBJ2-2; cdr3_aa: CASTGRGTGELFF; cdr3_nt: TGTGCCAGCACCGGTAGGGGCACCGGGGAGCTGTTTTTT
d_call: TRBD2; v_call: TRBV2; clone_size: few; j_call: TRBJ2-7; cdr3_aa: CASRAGTSGPYEQYF; cdr3_nt: TGTGCCAGCAGAGCCGGGACTAGCGGGCCCTACGAGCAGTACTTC
d_call: TRBD1; v_call: TRBV30; clone_size: few; j_call: TRBJ1-5; cdr3_aa: CAWSVMTGNQPQHF; cdr3_nt: TGTGCCTGGAGTGTAATGACAGGGAATCAGCCCCAGCATTTT
d_call: -; v_call: TRBV18; clone_size: -; j_call: TRBJ1-1; cdr3_aa: CASSPTAGTDEAFF; cdr3_nt: TGTGCCAGCTCACCCACCGCCGGGACGGATGAAGCTTTCTTT
d_call: TRBD1; v_call: TRBV18; clone_size: few; j_call: TRBJ2-5; cdr3_aa: CASSPRWTGQETQYF; cdr3_nt: TGTGCCAGCTCACCTCGATGGACAGGGCAAGAGACCCAGTACTTC
d_call: -; v_call: TRBV5-4; clone_size: -; j_call: TRBJ2-3; cdr3_aa: CASSPEGGSTDTQYF; cdr3_nt: TGTGCCAGCAGCCCGGAGGGTGGTAGCACAGATACGCAGTATTTT
d_call: -; v_call: TRBV27; clone_size: -; j_call: TRBJ2-3; cdr3_aa: CASRGLGGFTDTQYF; cdr3_nt: TGTGCCAGCAGGGGGCTAGGGGGGTTCACAGATACGCAGTATTTT
d_call: TRBD1; v_call: TRBV9; clone_size: -; j_call: TRBJ2-1; cdr3_aa: CASSSPGQGPYNEQFF; cdr3_nt: TGTGCCAGCAGCTCCCCGGGACAGGGGCCATACAATGAGCAGTTCTTC
d_call: -; v_call: TRBV7-9; clone_size: few; j_call: TRBJ1-5; cdr3_aa: CASSRRGGQGGNQPQHF; cdr3_nt: TGTGCCAGCAGCCGACGGGGAGGGCAGGGAGGCAATCAGCCCCAGCATTTT
d_call: -; v_call: TRBV29-1; clone_size: few; j_call: TRBJ1-2; cdr3_aa: CSVAQNPYGYTF; cdr3_nt: TGCAGCGTTGCCCAGAACCCCTATGGCTACACCTTC
d_call: -; v_call: TRBV7-9; clone_size: few; j_call: TRBJ2-3; cdr3_aa: CASSFDDTQYF; cdr3_nt: TGTGCCAGCAGCTTTGACGATACGCAGTATTTT
d_call: -; v_call: TRBV7-9; clone_size: few; j_call: TRBJ1-2; cdr3_aa: CASSSPGLLYGYTF; cdr3_nt: TGTGCCAGCAGCTCTCCGGGACTCCTCTATGGCTACACCTTC
d_call: TRBD1; v_call: TRBV30; clone_size: few; j_call: TRBJ2-7; cdr3_aa: CAWSGDRGPSYEQYF; cdr3_nt: TGTGCCTGGAGTGGCGACAGGGGGCCTTCCTACGAGCAGTACTTC
d_call: -; v_call: TRBV10-3; clone_size: -; j_call: TRBJ1-1; cdr3_aa: CAISESRGSLTNTEAFF; cdr3_nt: TGTGCCATCAGTGAGTCTCGCGGTTCACTAACGAACACTGAAGCTTTCTTT
d_call: TRBD2; v_call: TRBV10-3; clone_size: once; j_call: TRBJ2-5; cdr3_aa: CASGGGRETQYF; cdr3_nt: TGTGCCTCAGGCGGGGGGAGAGAGACCCAGTACTTC
d_call: -; v_call: TRBV19; clone_size: -; j_call: TRBJ2-3; cdr3_aa: CASSLQGTDTQYF; cdr3_nt: TGTGCCAGTAGTTTACAGGGCACAGATACGCAGTATTTT
d_call: TRBD1; v_call: TRBV6-5; clone_size: few; j_call: TRBJ2-2; cdr3_aa: CASSARQGNTGELFF; cdr3_nt: TGTGCCAGCAGTGCCCGACAGGGCAACACCGGGGAGCTGTTTTTT
d_call: -; v_call: TRBV18; clone_size: few; j_call: TRBJ1-1; cdr3_aa: CASSPGLNTEAFF; cdr3_nt: TGTGCCAGCTCACCAGGGCTGAACACTGAAGCTTTCTTT
d_call: -; v_call: TRBV9; clone_size: -; j_call: TRBJ1-3; cdr3_aa: CASSRRGPGNTIYF; cdr3_nt: TGTGCCAGCAGCCGAAGGGGTCCCGGAAACACCATATATTTT
d_call: -; v_call: TRBV5-1; clone_size: -; j_call: TRBJ2-7; cdr3_aa: CASTLMPGTSYEQYF; cdr3_nt: TGCGCCAGCACCCTCATGCCAGGGACCTCCTACGAGCAGTACTTC
d_call: -; v_call: TRBV7-9; clone_size: -; j_call: TRBJ1-2; cdr3_aa: CASSRDEGFGYTF; cdr3_nt: TGTGCCAGCTCGAGGGACGAAGGATTCGGCTACACCTTC
d_call: TRBD1; v_call: TRBV6-5; clone_size: -; j_call: TRBJ2-7; cdr3_aa: CASQNRGYEQYF; cdr3_nt: TGTGCCAGCCAGAACAGGGGCTACGAGCAGTACTTC
d_call: TRBD1; v_call: TRBV2; clone_size: -; j_call: TRBJ1-1; cdr3_aa: CASSTPGQGRYTEAFF; cdr3_nt: TGTGCCAGCAGCACCCCGGGACAGGGGAGATACACTGAAGCTTTCTTT
d_call: -; v_call: TRBV5-1; clone_size: -; j_call: TRBJ2-1; cdr3_aa: CASSLDRSFFF; cdr3_nt: TGCGCCAGCAGCTTGGACCGTAGTTTCTTCTTC
d_call: -; v_call: TRBV19; clone_size: -; j_call: TRBJ2-7; cdr3_aa: CASTDREGVAPSYEQYF; cdr3_nt: TGTGCCAGTACCGACCGGGAAGGGGTTGCACCCTCCTACGAGCAGTACTTC
d_call: TRBD1; v_call: TRBV29-1; clone_size: few; j_call: TRBJ2-7; cdr3_aa: CSAAGTGYYEQYF; cdr3_nt: TGCAGCGCTGCCGGGACAGGGTACTACGAGCAGTACTTC
d_call: -; v_call: TRBV25-1; clone_size: -; j_call: TRBJ1-3; cdr3_aa: CASSEVGSGNTIYF; cdr3_nt: TGTGCCAGCAGTGAAGTTGGATCTGGAAACACCATATATTTT
d_call: TRBD1; v_call: TRBV5-4; clone_size: -; j_call: TRBJ1-1; cdr3_aa: CASSFRDRDTEAFF; cdr3_nt: TGTGCCAGCAGCTTCCGGGACAGGGACACTGAAGCTTTCTTT
d_call: -; v_call: TRBV23-1; clone_size: few; j_call: TRBJ2-1; cdr3_aa: CASYLDRIYNEQFF; cdr3_nt: TGCGCCAGCTACCTCGACAGAATCTACAATGAGCAGTTCTTC
d_call: -; v_call: TRBV7-9; clone_size: few; j_call: TRBJ2-5; cdr3_aa: CASSLVGSTAQTQYF; cdr3_nt: TGTGCCAGCAGCTTAGTCGGGAGTACGGCCCAGACCCAGTACTTC
d_call: -; v_call: TRBV7-2; clone_size: -; j_call: TRBJ2-1; cdr3_aa: CASSAYNEQFF; cdr3_nt: TGTGCCAGCAGCGCGTACAATGAGCAGTTCTTC
d_call: TRBD1; v_call: TRBV28; clone_size: few; j_call: TRBJ1-5; cdr3_aa: CASSAAVGNRGPQHF; cdr3_nt: TGTGCCAGCAGTGCTGCTGTAGGGAACAGGGGGCCCCAGCATTTT
d_call: -; v_call: TRBV10-3; clone_size: many; j_call: TRBJ1-4; cdr3_aa: CAISESQEKLFF; cdr3_nt: TGTGCCATCAGTGAGTCCCAGGAAAAACTGTTTTTT
d_call: -; v_call: TRBV7-2; clone_size: few; j_call: TRBJ2-4; cdr3_aa: CASSLDRGGKNIQYF; cdr3_nt: TGTGCCAGCAGCTTAGACAGGGGAGGCAAAAACATTCAGTACTTC
d_call: TRBD2; v_call: TRBV9; clone_size: few; j_call: TRBJ2-1; cdr3_aa: CASSETSGSLGEQFF; cdr3_nt: TGTGCCAGCAGCGAGACTAGCGGGTCCCTTGGGGAGCAGTTCTTC